This is a list of T cell receptor beta chains from one sample in a study of CD8 T cells in Susac syndrome. In TCRdb, the immunoSEQ multiplex PCR reads were re-called with MiXCR into one record per CDR3 protein. The data show roughly 190,000 distinct CDR3 sequences, approximately 94% seen once. Sequencing was done on a sample of CD4+ T cells from PBMCs. Receptors originate from a human donor in good health. Both conserved end residues are trimmed from each CDR3.

TRBV12-3/TRBV12-4 ASRSRGTDYTGELF
TRBV2 ASSEDKGHEQF
TRBV7-2 ASSHRQGAVYEQY
TRBV30 AWKGETQY
TRBV7-9 ASSLITEAF
TRBV29-1 SVARANTEAF
TRBV3-1 ASSQGARGNYGYT
TRBV5-1 ASSYTTSGLQETQY
TRBV30 AFSRDRGTEAF
TRBV20-1 SERGENTEAF
TRBV7-3 ASEEADTDTQY
TRBV6-2/TRBV6-3 ASSTGLRGGIIEQF
TRBV3-1 ASSRGSGGPHEQY
TRBV29-1 SVDGPGLAGVRETQY
TRBV20-1 SAIAGTGELF
TRBV3-1 ASSPYTGGYYEQY
TRBV7-9 ASSLARVSTGELF
TRBV5-1 ASSFGPVPNNEQF
TRBV7-3 ASSPSASGSGYEQY
TRBV9 ASSVGGSTYEQY
TRBV7-6 ASSLALARAHNEQF
TRBV5-1 ASSGVPGETQY
TRBV20-1 SAPAPISAGDTDTQY
TRBV6-2/TRBV6-3 ASRDWTTLSPYEQY
TRBV29-1 SVEEETQY
TRBV11-2 ASSLSRNTEAF
TRBV27 ASSLRGGAAGANVLT
TRBV24-1 ATSDPRTELRDGYT
TRBV29-1 SVIQGSSGNQPQH
TRBV7-9 ASSSAPGGQETQY
TRBV4-2 ASSQGQVDETQY
TRBV6-2/TRBV6-3 ASSYSPGTSAQH
TRBV29-1 SVRGSSYEQY
TRBV7-9 ASSSSYSGANVLT
TRBV5-1 ASSVGMATTYNEQF
TRBV7-3 ASSLSGGWTGELF
TRBV29-1 SVEGPGEDEQY
TRBV20-1 SVFRGPSYEQY
TRBV29-1 SAQREVSYEQY
TRBV12-3/TRBV12-4 ASSYGQNTQY
TRBV4-3 ASSQGSWDPNEKLF
TRBV7-2 ASSSRGDQNNEQF
TRBV7-9 ASLALGGTLNTEAF
TRBV2 ASSDRVNTEAF
TRBV20-1 SALVQETQY
TRBV12-3/TRBV12-4 ASRQMRGLNYGYT
TRBV20-1 SARDPGGEGYEQY
TRBV28 ASENGLRQAGELF
TRBV28 ASSFQTSGQETQY
TRBV28 ASRATGYYGYT
TRBV20-1 SACNTSGRAVETQY
TRBV5-4 ASSLLLSGANVLT
TRBV29-1 SVLSGSSYNEQF
TRBV20-1 SARRREGYNEQF
TRBV30 AWSSGAEQY
TRBV7-2 ASSSTETQY
TRBV7-2 ASSLPGRSQETQY
TRBV7-2 ASSLADGQETQY
TRBV30 AWGGLAGGGEQF
TRBV20-1 SAPLSGRTDTQY